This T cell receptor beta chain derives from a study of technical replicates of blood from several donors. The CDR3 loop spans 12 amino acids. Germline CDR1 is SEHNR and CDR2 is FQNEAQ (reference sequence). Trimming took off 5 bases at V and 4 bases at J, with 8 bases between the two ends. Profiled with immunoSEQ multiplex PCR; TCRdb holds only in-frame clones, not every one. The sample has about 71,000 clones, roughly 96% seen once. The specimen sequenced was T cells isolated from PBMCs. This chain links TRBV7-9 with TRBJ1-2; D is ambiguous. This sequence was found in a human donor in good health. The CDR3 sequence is CASSRGGYGYTF. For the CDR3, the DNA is TGTGCCAGCAGCCGGGGAGGCTATGGCTACACCTTC. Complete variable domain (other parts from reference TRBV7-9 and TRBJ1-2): DTGVSQNPRHKITKRGQNVTFRCDPISEHNRLYWYRQTLGQGPEFLTYFQNEAQLEKSRLLSDRFSAERPKGSFSTLEIQRTEQGDSAMYLCASSRGGYGYTFGSGTRLTVV.